This TCR beta chain was recorded in a study of blood T cell repertoires in COVID-19. Germline CDR1 and CDR2: SNHLY and FYNNEI. V was trimmed by 4 bases and J by 4 bases, leaving 16 bases between them. The length of the CDR3 is 16 residues. Per the authors' pipeline: Reference gene primer amplification gave nucleated cell count estimates. Libraries were prepared by immunoSEQ multiplex PCR; TCRdb keeps only in-frame clonotypes and omits some of them. Clone size and the V and J calls come from that table; the DNA yielded D and trimming. Altogether hundreds of thousands of clones are present, 75% to 90% being singletons, with the ten largest covering over 6%.

The source is a woman aged 45-60 years with COVID-19, enrolled during active disease. This chain joins TRBV2 and TRBJ1-4, with D maybe TRBD1 (6 bases). Sequenced sample: peripheral blood. The CDR3 DNA follows: TGTGCCAGCAGTGTATCACGGGGGGCTGGTAATGAAAAACTGTTTTTT. This sequence encodes CASSVSRGAGNEKLFF.